This T cell receptor beta chain appears in the sequencing data of a study of technical replicates of blood from a few donors. Measured with immunoSEQ multiplex PCR; TCRdb has only the in-frame clones, and not every one. This sample has around 83,000 clones, with approximately 93% found just once. The germline gives CDR1 MNHEY, CDR2 SVGAGI. With 0 bases removed from V and 10 bases from J, the gap between germline ends came to 15 bases. The CDR3 contains 14 residues. This receptor was identified in a human donor in good health. V is TRBV6-5 and J is TRBJ1-2; D call uncertain. Sequenced material: T cells isolated from PBMCs. CDR3 sequence (DNA): TGTGCCAGCAGTTACTCCAACGAAATAGACTTCTACACCTTC. The encoded protein is CASSYSNEIDFYTF.